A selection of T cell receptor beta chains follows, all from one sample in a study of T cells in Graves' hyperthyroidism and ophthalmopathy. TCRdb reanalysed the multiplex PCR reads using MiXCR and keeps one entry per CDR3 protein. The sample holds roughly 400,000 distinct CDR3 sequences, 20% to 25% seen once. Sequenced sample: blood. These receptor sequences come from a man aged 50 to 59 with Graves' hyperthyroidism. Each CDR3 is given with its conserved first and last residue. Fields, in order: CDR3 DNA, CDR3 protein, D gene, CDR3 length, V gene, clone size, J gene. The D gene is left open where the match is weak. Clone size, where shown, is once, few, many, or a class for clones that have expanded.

CDR3nt: TGTGCCAGCAGCTTATTGGGGGGGGGAGTCAACGTCCTGACTTTC; CDR3aa: CASSLLGGGVNVLTF; d_gene: TRBD2; len: 15; v_gene: TRBV7-3; abundance: NA; j_gene: TRBJ2-6
CDR3nt: TGCGCCAGCAGCCAACAACCAAACAGAGCTGGGGCCAACGTCCTGACTTTC; CDR3aa: CASSQQPNRAGANVLTF; d_gene: NA; len: 17; v_gene: TRBV5-1; abundance: NA; j_gene: TRBJ2-6
CDR3nt: TGTGCCAGCAGCTCCCTCTCGGGCACTGAAGCTTTCTTT; CDR3aa: CASSSLSGTEAFF; d_gene: NA; len: 13; v_gene: TRBV11-2; abundance: many; j_gene: TRBJ1-1
CDR3nt: TGCGCCAGCAGCCTACAGCCAACTACCACCGGGGAGCTGTTTTTT; CDR3aa: CASSLQPTTTGELFF; d_gene: NA; len: 15; v_gene: TRBV5-1; abundance: few; j_gene: TRBJ2-2
CDR3nt: TGTGCCAGCAGCCAAGTGTCACAGGGAAATCAGCCCCAGCATTTT; CDR3aa: CASSQVSQGNQPQHF; d_gene: NA; len: 15; v_gene: TRBV3-1; abundance: NA; j_gene: TRBJ1-5
CDR3nt: TGTGCCAGCAGCCACAAAGAGACCCAGTACTTC; CDR3aa: CASSHKETQYF; d_gene: NA; len: 11; v_gene: TRBV3-1; abundance: NA; j_gene: TRBJ2-5
CDR3nt: TGTGCCAGTAGTATACCTGGAGCCTACGAGCAGTACTTC; CDR3aa: CASSIPGAYEQYF; d_gene: NA; len: 13; v_gene: TRBV19; abundance: NA; j_gene: TRBJ2-7
CDR3nt: TGCAGTGCTCCGACTAGCGGGGCTTTCACAGATGCGCAGTATTTT; CDR3aa: CSAPTSGAFTDAQYF; d_gene: TRBD2; len: 15; v_gene: TRBV20-1; abundance: few; j_gene: TRBJ2-3
CDR3nt: TGCAGTGCTCGCCCCGGGACAGGAGACGTAGGCTACACCTTC; CDR3aa: CSARPGTGDVGYTF; d_gene: TRBD1; len: 14; v_gene: TRBV20-1; abundance: many; j_gene: TRBJ1-2
CDR3nt: TGTGCCAGCAAAGAACCGGGACTTCCCGGCACCGGGGAGCTGTTTTTT; CDR3aa: CASKEPGLPGTGELFF; d_gene: NA; len: 16; v_gene: TRBV2; abundance: NA; j_gene: TRBJ2-2